The source of this T cell receptor beta chain is a study of T cells in Graves' hyperthyroidism and ophthalmopathy. General study results and limits: Blood also carried most thyroid clonotypes expanded above 0.001. Ophthalmopathy onset followed model prediction by a median about six months.

About this clonotype: What it recognizes is unknown.

The J segment lost 4 bases and the V segment lost 3 bases, leaving 6 bases of the junction unmatched. Per the germline V gene, CDR1 is SGDLS and CDR2 is YYNGEE. This CDR3 comprises 16 residues. An absence of ophthalmopathy progression within 18 months meant stable Graves' hyperthyroidism. The diagnoses drew upon clinical symptoms, serum thyroxine and TRAb, thyroid ultrasound and orbital computed tomography. RNA transcripts gave rise to amplified TCR beta CDR3 regions. TCR CDR3 regions were first amplified by RT-PCR with HTBI primers. TCRdb analysed the multiplex PCR reads with MiXCR anew, one entry per CDR3 protein. Of over 700,000 distinct CDR3 sequences in the sample, 38% are singletons; the top ten hold 7% to 10%.

Sample: blood. This TCR came from a young man with Graves' hyperthyroidism. The chain carries TRBV9 and TRBJ2-6; 8 bases agree with TRBD1. In nucleotides, the CDR3 is TGTGCCAGCAGCGGACAGGGGTACAACGGGGCCAACGTCCTGACTTTC. This sequence encodes CASSGQGYNGANVLTF.